This TCR beta chain was captured by sequencing in a study of regulatory T cells in long-lasting Graves disease. CDR1 MNHNS and CDR2 SASEGT come from the germline V gene. The CDR3 is 12 amino acids. V dropped 4 bases and J dropped 6 bases, with 10 bases sitting between them. Relying on iRepertoire HTBI primers and Arm-PCR of CDR3 regions, the team built TCR beta libraries. One entry per CDR3 protein, called by TCRdb with MiXCR from the multiplex PCR reads. Here the sample spans 420,000 or so distinct CDR3 sequences, less than 20% being singletons. The time point here: newly diagnosed GD, antithyroid drugs for less than 3 months. Generation of the TCR library employed RNA extracted from PBMCs. These same records also appear under a second study, on T cells in Graves' hyperthyroidism and ophthalmopathy. From that report: In the analysis, a 13 V-J model separated ophthalmopathy from stable hyperthyroidism.

The sample was peripheral blood mononuclear cells (PBMCs), taken at new diagnosis, from a patient treated with antithyroid drugs. The receptor comes from a woman aged 18-29 years with Graves disease. The chain recombines TRBV6-1 with TRBJ2-7; D possibly corresponds to TRBD1 (5 bases). CDR3 residues: CASSAGQSEQYF. The CDR3 DNA sequence: TGTGCCAGCAGTGCAGGACAATCCGAGCAGTACTTC.